The 27 T cell receptor beta chains below were found in one sample sequenced in a study of regulatory T cells in long-lasting Graves disease. Arm-PCR with iRepertoire HTBI primers amplified the CDR3 regions for these TCR beta libraries. TCRdb recomputed calls from the multiplex PCR reads with MiXCR, one row per CDR3 protein. The sample consists of under 400,000 distinct CDR3 sequences, around 17% of them appearing once. Time point meaning: newly diagnosed GD, antithyroid drugs for less than 3 months. PBMCs provided the RNA from which the TCR library was made. The sample was also reused in another study, on T cells in Graves' hyperthyroidism and ophthalmopathy.

Material: peripheral blood mononuclear cells (PBMCs), obtained at new diagnosis, from a patient treated with antithyroid drugs. These receptors all come from a man between 40 and 49 years old with Graves disease.

This clonotype was seen only once. V gene TRBV18 combines with J gene TRBJ2-7; 7 bases agree with TRBD2. The V segment lost 3 bases and the J segment 3 bases; nucleotides outside the gene matches: 8. The CDR3 is 15 residues long. Germline CDR1 KGHSH, CDR2 LQKENI. The CDR3: CASSPSIGEGYEQYF. As DNA, the CDR3 is TGTGCCAGCTCACCCTCTATAGGGGAGGGCTACGAGCAGTACTTC.

Many counts were recorded for this clonotype. The genes are TRBV7-8 and TRBJ1-5; no firm D call. The CDR3 contains 13 residues. Trimming shortened V by 6 bases and J by 2 bases, and 8 bases separated the two germline ends. The germline V gene has CDR1 SGHVS and CDR2 FQNEAQ. CDR3 sequence reads: CASSYDRNQPQHF. CDR3 coding DNA: TGTGCCAGCAGTTACGATCGCAATCAGCCCCAGCATTTT.

There are a few counts of this clonotype. This chain connects TRBV9 to TRBJ2-2; TRBD1 might be the D (6 bases). V lost 4 bases and J 3 bases, leaving 19 bases between the germline ends. CDR3 size: 17 residues. Per the germline V gene, CDR1 is SGDLS and CDR2 is YYNGEE. CDR3 loop: CASSPWWAGADTGELFF. The DNA for the CDR3 is TGTGCCAGCAGCCCTTGGTGGGCAGGGGCGGACACCGGGGAGCTGTTTTTT.

This chain links TRBV19 with TRBJ2-1; 8 bases agree with TRBD2. The CDR3 loop spans 14 amino acids. V shed 5 bases and J 7 bases; nucleotides not matched to a gene: 7. The germline V gene encodes CDR1 LNHDA and CDR2 SQIVND (reference sequence). CDR3 loop: CASSLWTSSNEQFF. The CDR3, as DNA: TGTGCCAGTAGTCTCTGGACTAGCAGTAATGAGCAGTTCTTC.

Notes on this clonotype: A far larger clone is one nucleotide away, so this likely arose from a read error. Since the CDR3 does not end with the conserved phenylalanine or tryptophan, this likely comes from a read error. The chain couples TRBV7-3 to TRBJ2-7; TRBD2 aligns across 10 bases. The CDR3 runs to 17 residues. Germline V gene lookup returns CDR1 SGHTA and CDR2 FQGTGA. V was pared by 2 bases and J by 0 bases, with 7 bases of the junction left unmatched. The CDR3 nucleotides read TGTGCCAGCAGCTTAGTTAGCGGGGGGTCCGGCTCCTACGAGCAGTACCTC. Protein product: CASSLVSGGSGSYEQYL.

The sample holds many counts of this clonotype. This clone may be a read error of a much larger clone one base away. The V gene is TRBV28, the J gene TRBJ1-5; D is unresolved. The germline V and J ends were trimmed by 1 base and 5 bases, with 6 bases remaining between them. CDR1 MDHEN and CDR2 SYDVKM come from the germline V gene. This CDR3 is 13 amino acids long. The CDR3 region is CASSLFGDQPQHF. CDR3 sequence (DNA): TGTGCCAGCAGTTTATTCGGGGATCAGCCCCAGCATTTT.

V and J are TRBV7-2 and TRBJ2-7, with 9 bases aligning to TRBD1. Germline-derived CDR1 and CDR2 are SGHTA and FQGNSA. CDR3 length: 15 amino acids. J lost 2 bases, V lost 1 base, and 3 bases had no gene match. The CDR3: CASSLDRGLAYEQYF. The CDR3, as DNA: TGTGCCAGCAGCTTAGACAGGGGGCTGGCCTACGAGCAGTACTTC.

Note on this clonotype: It may be a read error: a sequence one base away is much more abundant. The rearrangement uses TRBV11-2 and TRBJ2-5; TRBD1 aligns across 7 bases. After removal of 2 bases from V and 13 bases from J, the junction contained 19 bases not matched to a gene. Germline V gene data show CDR1 as SGHAT and CDR2 as FQNNGV. The CDR3 loop spans 16 amino acids. The CDR3 here is CASSLSGGAISYELYF. The DNA for the CDR3 is TGTGCCAGCAGCTTATCAGGGGGTGCCATCTCCTACGAGCTGTACTTC.

This clonotype was detected ten times or more. The chain has TRBV7-2 and TRBJ2-3; 7 bases match TRBD2. Germline assignment: CDR1 SGHTA and CDR2 FQGNSA. This CDR3 is built from 17 residues. Trimming removed 4 bases from V and 3 bases from J; junction bases left unmatched: 13. Here the CDR3 reads CASSSGFRTSATDTQYF. For the CDR3, the DNA is TGTGCCAGCAGCTCTGGATTTCGGACTAGTGCGACAGATACGCAGTATTTT.

In its sample, this clonotype was seen many times. The chain joins TRBV12-3 or TRBV12-4 to TRBJ2-3; D gene unclear. There are 11 residues in the CDR3. V was pared by 6 bases and J by 7 bases, with 8 bases between. In DNA form, the CDR3 reads TGTGCCAGCAGCCCACACTATACGCAGTATTTT. This encodes CASSPHYTQYF.

This chain uses TRBV30 with TRBJ2-7, with D perhaps TRBD1 or TRBD2 (6 bases each). The CDR3 loop spans 13 amino acids. Germline CDR1 reads GTSNPN; CDR2 reads SVGIG (reference sequence). Trimming shortened V by 2 bases and J by 2 bases, and 10 bases separated the two germline ends. The CDR3 nucleotides are TGTGCCTGGAGTCTGGGGGGCCCCTACGAGCAGTACTTC. This gives the protein CAWSLGGPYEQYF.

There are many counts of this clonotype. The chain combines TRBV20-1 with TRBJ2-7, with 9 bases identical to TRBD1. V shed 3 bases, J shed 6 bases, and the junction held 6 bases outside the gene matches. Per germline, CDR1 DFQATT and CDR2 SNEGSKA (reference sequence). This CDR3 contains 13 residues. The CDR3 is CSASPRTGVEQYF. CDR3 in DNA: TGCAGTGCTAGCCCAAGGACAGGGGTCGAGCAGTACTTC.

This clonotype was seen more than once but under ten times. The chain employs TRBV15 and TRBJ2-3; 9 nucleotides agree with TRBD1. Trimming removed 4 bases from V and 0 bases from J; junction bases left unmatched: 5. This CDR3 contains 16 residues. In germline, CDR1 is LNHNV, CDR2 YYDKDF (reference sequence). In DNA form, the CDR3 reads TGTGCCACCAGCACCTGGACAGGGGCAAGCACAGATACGCAGTATTTT. Translating it yields CATSTWTGASTDTQYF.

This clonotype was seen repeatedly, ten times or more. The V call is TRBV28, the J call TRBJ2-7; D possibly corresponds to TRBD1 (5 bases). Per germline, CDR1 MDHEN and CDR2 SYDVKM. CDR3 length: 13 amino acids. V gave up 7 bases and J gave up 6 bases, with 16 bases separating them. Here the CDR3 reads CASTPGRVTEQYF. The CDR3 nucleotides read TGTGCCAGCACCCCGGGCAGGGTAACCGAGCAGTACTTC.

V and J are TRBV7-2 and TRBJ2-3; TRBD2 is a possible D gene (5 bases). The CDR3 has 16 residues. Germline V gene data show CDR1 as SGHTA and CDR2 as FQGNSA. V lost 5 bases, J lost 2 bases, and 17 bases lay in between. CDR3 residues: CASSLVGLAHTDTQYF. As DNA, the CDR3 is TGTGCCAGCAGCCTCGTCGGACTGGCGCACACAGATACGCAGTATTTT.

This clonotype was found once. V is TRBV28 and J is TRBJ2-3; 7 nucleotides align to TRBD1. The CDR3 spans 16 residues. CDR1 and CDR2 (germline): MDHEN, SYDVKM. V lost 3 bases and J lost 0; bases outside the gene matches: 6. The CDR3 protein is CASSFGPGQSTDTQYF. CDR3 coding DNA: TGTGCCAGCAGTTTTGGTCCGGGACAGAGCACAGATACGCAGTATTTT.

At least ten counts were recorded for this clonotype. V usage is TRBV20-1 and J usage is TRBJ2-7, with 9 bases matching TRBD1. The trim removed 2 bases at V and 3 bases at J, leaving 5 bases unmatched. CDR3 length: 14 amino acids. Per germline, CDR1 DFQATT and CDR2 SNEGSKA (reference sequence). The DNA of the CDR3 is TGCAGTGCTAGAAAGGGGACAGGGAGCTACGAGCAGTACTTC. Translated, it gives CSARKGTGSYEQYF.

This clonotype has a count of ten or more. V and J are TRBV2 and TRBJ2-5; 10 nucleotides align to TRBD2. This CDR3 region has 14 residues. Germline V CDR1 and CDR2: SNHLY, FYNNEI. V was pared by 6 bases and J by 4 bases, with 5 bases of the junction left unmatched. CDR3 in DNA: TGTGCCAGCAGATGGCTAGCGGGGGTAGAGACCCAGTACTTC. Amino acids: CASRWLAGVETQYF.

In this sample, this clonotype turned up many times. The genes are TRBV7-2 and TRBJ2-3, with no clear D. V shed 1 base and J shed 4 bases, with 9 bases lying between them. Germline CDR1 SGHTA, CDR2 FQGNSA. The CDR3 has 14 residues. The CDR3 protein is CASSLVTSSDTQYF. As DNA, the CDR3 is TGTGCCAGCAGCTTAGTAACAAGCTCAGATACGCAGTATTTT.

This clonotype was seen at least ten times. The V call is TRBV11-2, the J call TRBJ1-5; no clear D gene. Trimming cost V 1 base and J 4 bases, with 8 bases left between them. Germline assignment: CDR1 SGHAT and CDR2 FQNNGV. This CDR3 comprises 14 residues. The CDR3: CASSLGAANQPQHF. The DNA of the CDR3 is TGTGCCAGCAGCTTAGGGGCAGCGAATCAGCCCCAGCATTTT.

Many counts were recorded for this clonotype. The J gene is TRBJ1-6, the V gene TRBV2, with 8 bases matching TRBD1. CDR3 size: 16 residues. CDR1 and CDR2 from the germline V gene are SNHLY and FYNNEI. The junction had 10 bases not matched to a gene; V was cut back by 7 bases and J by 5 bases. Written as DNA, the CDR3 is TGTGCCAGCAACCTTCAGGGGGCTCGGAATAATTCACCCCTCCACTTT. Translated: CASNLQGARNNSPLHF.

This clonotype was recorded at least ten times. The chain couples TRBV2 to TRBJ2-7; weak D call: TRBD2 (6 bases). Trimming removed 6 bases from V and 3 bases from J, with 9 bases in between. Germline-derived CDR1 and CDR2 are SNHLY and FYNNEI. The CDR3 is 12 residues long. CDR3 DNA sequence: TGTGCCAGCAGATTGGAGGGCTACGAGCAGTACTTC. The encoded protein is CASRLEGYEQYF.

This clonotype was seen many times. The chain has TRBV5-1 and TRBJ2-3, with 9 bases matching TRBD2. V was pared by 4 bases and J by 3 bases, with 12 bases of the junction left unmatched. CDR1 and CDR2 (germline): SGHRS, YFSETQ. The CDR3 has 17 residues. The DNA for the CDR3 is TGCGCCAGCAGCGCCGCTCCGGGACTAGCCGGAACAGATACGCAGTATTTT. As protein: CASSAAPGLAGTDTQYF.

This clonotype has at least ten counts. The CDR3 sequence is CATSDYDRGEPDTQYF. The CDR3 DNA follows: TGTGCCACCAGTGACTACGACAGGGGTGAGCCAGATACGCAGTATTTT. The rearrangement uses TRBV24-1 and TRBJ2-3; 8 bases are shared with TRBD1. Germline CDR1 KGHDR, CDR2 SFDVKD. The length of the CDR3 is 16 residues. After removal of 4 bases from V and 4 bases from J, the junction contained 9 bases not matched to a gene.

Ten or more counts support this clonotype. The chain is built from TRBV20-1 and TRBJ2-7; the match to TRBD2 covers 14 bases. The CDR3 has 14 residues. The germline V gene has CDR1 DFQATT and CDR2 SNEGSKA (reference sequence). Trimming at V came to 6 bases and at J to 6 bases, leaving 7 bases not matched to a gene. CDR3 residues: CSAPRLAGGREQYF. The CDR3 region has the DNA TGCAGTGCCCCACGACTAGCGGGGGGGCGCGAGCAGTACTTC.

This clonotype was counted many times. The rearrangement links TRBV27 to TRBJ2-1, with unresolved D. The CDR3 spans 15 residues. Trimming shortened V by 6 bases and J by 6 bases, and 18 bases separated the two germline ends. Germline values: CDR1 MNHEY, CDR2 SMNVEV (reference sequence). CDR3 DNA sequence: TGTGCCAGCAGCCGCACCCGGGTCCTGGGCAATGAGCAGTTCTTC. This gives the protein CASSRTRVLGNEQFF.

V and J are TRBV7-9 and TRBJ2-7; D unclear. From germline, CDR1 is SEHNR and CDR2 FQNEAQ (reference sequence). CDR3 length: 15 residues. V gave up 5 bases and J gave up 3 bases, with 17 bases separating them. For the CDR3, the DNA is TGTGCCAGCAGCCAAGATAAGGTGTTCTACTACGAGCAGTACTTC. Translating gives CASSQDKVFYYEQYF.